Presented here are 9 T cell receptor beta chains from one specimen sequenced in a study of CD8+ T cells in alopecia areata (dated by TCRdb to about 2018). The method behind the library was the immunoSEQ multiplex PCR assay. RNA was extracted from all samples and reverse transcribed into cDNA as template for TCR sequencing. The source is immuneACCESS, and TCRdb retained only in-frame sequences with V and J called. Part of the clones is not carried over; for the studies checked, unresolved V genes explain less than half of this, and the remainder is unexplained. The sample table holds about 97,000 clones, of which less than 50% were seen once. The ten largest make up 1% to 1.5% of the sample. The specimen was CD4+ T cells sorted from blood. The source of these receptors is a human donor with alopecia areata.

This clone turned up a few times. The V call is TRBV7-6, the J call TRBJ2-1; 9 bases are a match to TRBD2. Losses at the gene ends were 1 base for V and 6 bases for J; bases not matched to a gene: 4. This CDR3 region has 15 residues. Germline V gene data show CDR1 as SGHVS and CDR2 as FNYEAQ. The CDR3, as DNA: TGTGCCAGCAGCTTAGGAGCGGGAGGCATCAATGAGCAGTTCTTC. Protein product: CASSLGAGGINEQFF.

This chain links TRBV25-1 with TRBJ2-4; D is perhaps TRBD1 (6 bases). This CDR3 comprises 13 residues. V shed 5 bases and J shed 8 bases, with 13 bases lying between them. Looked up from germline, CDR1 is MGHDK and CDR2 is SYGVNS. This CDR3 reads CASSNTGFDIQYF. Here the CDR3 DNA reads TGTGCCAGCAGTAATACAGGGTTCGACATTCAGTACTTC. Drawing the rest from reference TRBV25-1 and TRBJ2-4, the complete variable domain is EADIYQTPRYLVIGTGKKITLECSQTMGHDKMYWYQQDPGMELHLIHYSYGVNSTEKGDLSSESTVSRIRTEHFPLTLESARPSHTSQYLCASSNTGFDIQYFGAGTRLSVL.

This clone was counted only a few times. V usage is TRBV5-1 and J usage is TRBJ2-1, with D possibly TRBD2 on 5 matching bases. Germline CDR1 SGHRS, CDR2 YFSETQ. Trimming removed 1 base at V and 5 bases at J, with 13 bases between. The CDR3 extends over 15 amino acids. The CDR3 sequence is CASSLSGVAHNEQFF. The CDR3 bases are TGCGCCAGCAGCTTGTCCGGGGTCGCCCACAATGAGCAGTTCTTC.

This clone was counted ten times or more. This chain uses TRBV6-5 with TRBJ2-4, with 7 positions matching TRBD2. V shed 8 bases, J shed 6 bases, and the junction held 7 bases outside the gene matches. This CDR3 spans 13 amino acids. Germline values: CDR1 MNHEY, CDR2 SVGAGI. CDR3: CASRPPGGNIQYF. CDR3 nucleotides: TGTGCCAGCCGCCCCCCGGGGGGAAACATTCAGTACTTC.

The CDR3 DNA is TGTGCCTGGAGCTATCAGGGCAATCAGCCCCAGCATTTT. This translates into CAWSYQGNQPQHF. V usage is TRBV30 and J usage is TRBJ1-5; no clear D. Germline V gene data show CDR1 as GTSNPN and CDR2 as SVGIG (reference sequence). The CDR3 is made up of 13 amino acids. Trimming left V 3 bases short and J 2 bases short, with 8 bases between.

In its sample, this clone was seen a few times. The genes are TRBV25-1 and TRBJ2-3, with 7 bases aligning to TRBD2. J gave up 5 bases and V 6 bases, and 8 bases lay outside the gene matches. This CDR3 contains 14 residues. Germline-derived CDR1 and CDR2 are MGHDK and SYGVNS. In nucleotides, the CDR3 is TGTGCCAGCAGACGGGCGGGAGCTGGAGATACGCAGTATTTT. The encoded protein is CASRRAGAGDTQYF.

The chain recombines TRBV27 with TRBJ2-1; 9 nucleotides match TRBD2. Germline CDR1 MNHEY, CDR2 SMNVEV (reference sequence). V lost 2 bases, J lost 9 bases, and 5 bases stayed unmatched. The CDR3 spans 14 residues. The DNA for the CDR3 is TGTGCCAGCAGTTTACTAGCGGGAATAGGTGAGCAGTTCTTC. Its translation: CASSLLAGIGEQFF.

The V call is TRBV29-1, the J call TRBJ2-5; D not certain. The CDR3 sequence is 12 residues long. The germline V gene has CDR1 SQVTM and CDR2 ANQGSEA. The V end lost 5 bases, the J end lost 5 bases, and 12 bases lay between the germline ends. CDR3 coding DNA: TGCAGCGTTCTGGCGGTCGGGGAGACCCAGTACTTC. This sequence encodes CSVLAVGETQYF.

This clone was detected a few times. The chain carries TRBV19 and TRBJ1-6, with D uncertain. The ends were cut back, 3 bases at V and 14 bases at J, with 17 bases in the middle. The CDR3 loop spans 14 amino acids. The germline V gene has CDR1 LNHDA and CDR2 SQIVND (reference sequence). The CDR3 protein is CASSMWKAEQALHF. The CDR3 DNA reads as TGTGCCAGTAGTATGTGGAAAGCCGAGCAGGCCCTCCACTTT.